The 18 T cell receptor beta chains given below trace back to one sample, sequenced in a study of shared clonotypes between healthy human individuals. Repertoires were generated with immunoSEQ multiplex PCR, while TCRdb's copy carries only in-frame clones and drops some. The table has approximately 470,000 clones, 60% to 80% seen once. The material sequenced was PBMCs. These receptors were taken from a woman aged 40 to 50 in good health. Some clones in this sample may be carry-over from other donors' samples.

This clone was recorded a few times. The chain uses TRBV7-9 and TRBJ2-1; tentatively, D is TRBD2 (6 bases). CDR3 length equals 13 residues. Trimming cost V 1 base and J 8 bases, with 9 bases left between them. Germline CDR1 is SEHNR and CDR2 is FQNEAQ (reference sequence). CDR3 nucleotides: TGTGCCAGCAGCTTAGGGAGGGTCCATGAGCAGTTCTTC. Its translation: CASSLGRVHEQFF.

This rearrangement joins TRBV6-4 to TRBJ2-3; D unresolved. Germline loops: CDR1 MRHNA, CDR2 SNTAGT. V lost 8 bases, J lost 6 bases, and 3 bases lay in between. The CDR3 covers 9 residues. This chain's CDR3 is CASGDTQYF. DNA for the CDR3: TGTGCCAGCGGGGATACGCAGTATTTT.

The chain links TRBV4-1 to TRBJ2-1, with a possible D match to TRBD2 (5 bases). V was pared by 5 bases and J by 8 bases, with 19 bases between. The germline CDR1 and CDR2 sequences are MGHRA and YSYEKL. The CDR3 spans 15 residues. CDR3 loop: CASSGNGLGGDEQFF. The DNA for the CDR3 is TGCGCCAGCAGCGGTAATGGGCTCGGAGGCGATGAGCAGTTCTTC.

This rearrangement joins TRBV15 to TRBJ2-5; D is unclear. The J call is in doubt because the DNA end fits TRBJ2-7 better. This CDR3 region has 13 residues. Germline lookup yields CDR1 LNHNV and CDR2 YYDKDF (reference sequence). CDR3 amino acids: CATSRDARYEQYF. In nucleotides, the CDR3 is TGTGCCACCAGCAGAGATGCCCGATACGAGCAGTACTTC.

Written as DNA, the CDR3 is TGCGCCAGCAGCTTGAATAGCGGGAGAAGGTACGAGCAGTACTTC. It translates to CASSLNSGRRYEQYF. This chain connects TRBV5-1 to TRBJ2-7; the match to TRBD2 covers 9 bases. The J segment lost 4 bases and the V segment lost 1 base, leaving 6 bases of the junction unmatched. Per the germline V gene, CDR1 is SGHRS and CDR2 is YFSETQ. The CDR3 covers 15 residues.

This clone showed up just a few times. The chain uses TRBV15 and TRBJ2-2; 9 nucleotides agree with TRBD2. The CDR3 is 18 residues long. Germline assignment: CDR1 LNHNV and CDR2 YYDKDF (reference sequence). V was clipped by 0 bases and J by 4 bases; unmatched bases: 9. The CDR3 DNA follows: TGTGCCACCAGCAGAGATCTTGCTAGCGGGGCCCCCACCGGGGAGCTGTTTTTT. This sequence encodes CATSRDLASGAPTGELFF.

Points on this clone: Additional DNA sequences in this sample encode the identical CDR3. V usage is TRBV7-9 and J usage is TRBJ2-7; 11 positions match TRBD2. The CDR3 contains 14 residues. Per the germline V gene, CDR1 is SEHNR and CDR2 is FQNEAQ (reference sequence). Germline trimming cut 5 bases from V and 3 bases from J; bases unmatched to any gene: 3. The CDR3: CASSPTSGSYEQYF. The CDR3 DNA follows: TGTGCCAGCAGCCCTACTAGCGGGAGCTACGAGCAGTACTTC.

V gene TRBV15 combines with J gene TRBJ2-7; 7 positions match TRBD2. Germline V gene data show CDR1 as LNHNV and CDR2 as YYDKDF (reference sequence). There are 14 residues in the CDR3. V lost 0 bases and J lost 3; bases outside the gene matches: 2. The CDR3 sequence: CATSRERESYEQYF. Here the CDR3 DNA reads TGTGCCACCAGCAGAGAGCGGGAGAGCTACGAGCAGTACTTC.

CDR3 bases: TGTGCCAGCAGTTACTCGGCGGGAGTAAGCGAGCAGTACTTC. Residues: CASSYSAGVSEQYF. This chain joins TRBV6-6 and TRBJ2-7; 7 bases map to TRBD2. Losses at the gene ends were 0 bases for V and 6 bases for J; bases not matched to a gene: 5. The CDR3 has 14 amino acids. Germline V gene data show CDR1 as MNHNY and CDR2 as SVGAGI (reference sequence).

There are a few counts of this clone. This chain links TRBV11-3 with TRBJ1-2; the D is unclear. The germline V and J ends were trimmed by 5 bases and 3 bases, with 10 bases remaining between them. Germline lookup yields CDR1 SGHNT and CDR2 YENEEA. The CDR3 contains 13 residues. DNA of the CDR3: TGTGCCAGCAGCGCAACGATGGACTATGGCTACACCTTC. It translates to CASSATMDYGYTF.

With regard to this clone: Relative to the germline gene, one junction end is altered; a read error may explain this. The rearrangement links TRBV2 to TRBJ2-7; D unresolved. In germline, CDR1 is SNHLY, CDR2 FYNNEI. This CDR3 is 11 amino acids long. CDR3 in amino acids: CASRIHYEQCF. DNA for the CDR3: TGTGCCAGCAGGATACACTACGAGCAGTGCTTC.

The gene calls are TRBV7-8 and TRBJ1-3; D not resolved. Looked up from germline, CDR1 is SGHVS and CDR2 is FQNEAQ. V lost 1 base to trimming and J lost 4 bases, with 8 bases between them. This CDR3 has 14 amino acids. CDR3 DNA sequence: TGTGCCAGCAGCTTAGTTCCCGGAGGAAACACCATATATTTT. Its translation is CASSLVPGGNTIYF.

The gene calls are TRBV5-1 and TRBJ1-6, with 7 bases fitting TRBD1. CDR3 length: 16 residues. Germline values: CDR1 SGHRS, CDR2 YFSETQ. J was trimmed by 5 bases and V by 0 bases; bases with no gene match: 5. The chain's CDR3 is CASSLDGDRNNSPLHF. The CDR3 DNA is TGCGCCAGCAGCTTGGATGGGGACAGAAATAATTCACCCCTCCACTTT.

This chain links TRBV7-9 with TRBJ2-3; D not certain. CDR1 is SEHNR and CDR2 is FQNEAQ in the germline V gene (reference sequence). With 5 bases removed from V and 3 bases from J, the gap between germline ends came to 12 bases. The CDR3 contains 14 residues. DNA of the CDR3: TGTGCCAGCAGCGGCGGCGTTGAGACAGATACGCAGTATTTT. Translated: CASSGGVETDTQYF.

The V and J genes are TRBV7-2 and TRBJ2-1; 9 positions match TRBD2. This CDR3 comprises 19 residues. After removal of 2 bases from V and 2 bases from J, the junction contained 13 bases not matched to a gene. CDR1 is SGHTA, CDR2 FQGNSA, per germline. The CDR3 protein is CASSLRTVLSGRTYNEQFF. The CDR3 DNA sequence: TGTGCCAGCAGCTTAAGGACAGTCCTTAGCGGGAGAACCTACAATGAGCAGTTCTTC.

This clone was counted many times. The chain links TRBV7-9 to TRBJ2-7; 10 nucleotides agree with TRBD1. V gave up 1 base and J gave up 7 bases; unmatched junction bases: 10. The CDR3 is 16 residues long. Germline V gives CDR1 SEHNR, CDR2 FQNEAQ (reference sequence). Here the CDR3 reads CASSLVGPGQGLEQYF. The CDR3 DNA is TGTGCCAGCAGCTTAGTGGGTCCGGGACAGGGGCTGGAGCAGTACTTC.

The rearrangement links TRBV6-6 to TRBJ2-7; 12 positions match TRBD2. The CDR3 consists of 15 residues. CDR1 is MNHNY and CDR2 is SVGAGI in the germline V gene (reference sequence). V lost 7 bases and J lost 3; bases outside the gene matches: 7. The CDR3 region has the DNA TGTGCCAGCACCGCGGGACTAGCGGGCATCTACGAGCAGTACTTC. Translation: CASTAGLAGIYEQYF.

J is TRBJ1-1 and V is TRBV7-9; D is unclear. Per germline, CDR1 SEHNR and CDR2 FQNEAQ (reference sequence). V gave up 3 bases and J gave up 1 base, with 12 bases separating them. The CDR3 loop spans 15 amino acids. The CDR3 DNA reads TGTGCCAGCAGCTTTCTAGCTGTAGGGAACACTGAAGCTTTCTTT. Protein product: CASSFLAVGNTEAFF.